This passage covers 12 T cell receptor beta chains from one sample sequenced in a study of blood T cell repertoires in COVID-19. Method: immunoSEQ multiplex PCR; TCRdb's copy keeps in-frame clones and lacks some. This sample yields a few hundred thousand clones, of which 88% are seen a single time; 0.95% to 1.1% belongs to the top ten. Sequencing used PBMCs or T cells enriched from blood (not recorded which). The receptor source for this set is a woman in her twenties or thirties who had been exposed to COVID-19.

The gene calls are TRBV4-1 and TRBJ1-5, with D hard to call. CDR1 and CDR2 (germline): MGHRA, YSYEKL. V was pared by 3 bases and J by 0 bases, with 12 bases between. The CDR3 length is 16 residues. The CDR3 nucleotides are TGCGCCAGCAGCCAGGACTTAGGGATTAGCAATCAGCCCCAGCATTTT. Translating it yields CASSQDLGISNQPQHF.

The chain is built from TRBV7-8 and TRBJ1-6, with 10 bases aligning to TRBD1. With 5 bases clipped from V and 9 bases from J, the junction kept 4 bases outside the gene matches. CDR1 and CDR2 from the germline V gene are SGHVS and FQNEAQ. The CDR3 sequence is 14 residues long. The CDR3 protein is CASSPGQGGSPLHF. The CDR3 DNA is TGTGCCAGCAGCCCCGGACAGGGGGGTTCACCCCTCCACTTT.

J is TRBJ2-1 and V is TRBV28; the D gene is possibly TRBD2 (6 bases). Trimming cost V 6 bases and J 1 base, with 16 bases left between them. The CDR3 runs 16 residues. Germline V gene lookup returns CDR1 MDHEN and CDR2 SYDVKM. The CDR3, as DNA: TGTGCCAGCAGCGCCCCCGGGACTCCTTCCTACAATGAGCAGTTCTTC. Its translation: CASSAPGTPSYNEQFF. Full variable domain (remainder filled in from reference TRBV28 and TRBJ2-1): DVKVTQSSRYLVKRTGEKVFLECVQDMDHENMFWYRQDPGLGLRLIYFSYDVKMKEKGDIPEGYSVSREKKERFSLILESASTNQTSMYLCASSAPGTPSYNEQFFGPGTRLTVL.

J is TRBJ2-2 and V is TRBV14; 9 nucleotides align to TRBD2. The CDR3 totals 18 residues. The germline gives CDR1 SGHDN, CDR2 FVKESK. V was clipped by 0 bases and J by 6 bases; unmatched bases: 11. CDR3 region: CASSQESRLAGLPGELFF. In nucleotides, the CDR3 is TGTGCCAGCAGCCAAGAATCTCGGCTAGCGGGACTTCCCGGGGAGCTGTTTTTT. Drawing the rest from reference TRBV14 and TRBJ2-2, the complete variable domain is EAGVTQFPSHSVIEKGQTVTLRCDPISGHDNLYWYRRVMGKEIKFLLHFVKESKQDESGMPNNRFLAERTGGTYSTLKVQPAELEDSGVYFCASSQESRLAGLPGELFFGEGSRLTVL.

CDR3 in amino acids: CASSQDLGTGELFF. The CDR3 DNA is TGTGCCAGCAGCCAAGATCTAGGCACCGGGGAGCTGTTTTTT. V gene TRBV3-1 (or the pseudogene TRBV3-2) combines with J gene TRBJ2-2, with D unresolved. Trimming pared 0 bases from V and 4 bases from J, leaving 6 bases between. CDR3 length: 14 amino acids. Per germline, CDR1 LGHDT and CDR2 YNNKEL (reference sequence).

V usage is TRBV30 and J usage is TRBJ1-3; tentative D call: TRBD1 (6 bases). Germline loops: CDR1 GTSNPN, CDR2 SVGIG (reference sequence). The CDR3 is 14 amino acids. V lost 8 bases and J lost 0, with 14 bases in between. CDR3: CAGWTASSGNTIYF. The CDR3 DNA reads as TGTGCCGGTTGGACAGCCAGCTCTGGAAACACCATATATTTT.

V gene TRBV7-9 combines with J gene TRBJ2-7, with 11 positions matching TRBD2. V was pared by 0 bases and J by 5 bases, with 9 bases of the junction left unmatched. The CDR3 spans 17 residues. CDR1 is SEHNR, CDR2 FQNEAQ, per germline (reference sequence). The CDR3, as DNA: TGTGCCAGCAGCTTAGCGGGGACTAGCGGAGGTCTGGACGAGCAGTACTTC. This codes for CASSLAGTSGGLDEQYF.

A single count supports this clone. The chain uses TRBV19 and TRBJ1-1; 9 bases are a match to TRBD1. The length of the CDR3 is 13 residues. With V trimmed by 7 bases and J by 4 bases, 4 bases remained unmatched. In germline, CDR1 is LNHDA, CDR2 SQIVND (reference sequence). CDR3 in amino acids: CASTLQGATEAFF. The CDR3 DNA sequence: TGTGCCAGTACCCTACAGGGGGCCACTGAAGCTTTCTTT.

The chain links TRBV18 to TRBJ2-7, with 7 bases aligning to TRBD2. The CDR3 totals 16 residues. Germline lookup yields CDR1 KGHSH and CDR2 LQKENI. V was pared by 3 bases and J by 0 bases, with 8 bases of the junction left unmatched. In DNA, the CDR3 is TGTGCCAGCTCACCTCTCGGGGTAGCGGGCTCCTACGAGCAGTACTTC. Encoded protein: CASSPLGVAGSYEQYF.

V gene TRBV5-1 combines with J gene TRBJ2-3; 14 nucleotides agree with TRBD2. CDR3 size: 17 residues. V shed 4 bases, J shed 5 bases, and the junction held 9 bases outside the gene matches. The germline V gene encodes CDR1 SGHRS and CDR2 YFSETQ. The CDR3 reads CASSLETSGRAGDTQYF. The CDR3 DNA sequence: TGCGCCAGCAGCCTCGAGACTAGCGGGAGGGCAGGAGATACGCAGTATTTT.

The chain is built from TRBV19 and TRBJ1-4; tentative D call: TRBD1 (6 bases). CDR1 and CDR2 from the germline V gene are LNHDA and SQIVND (reference sequence). The CDR3 runs 15 residues. V was pared by 4 bases and J by 5 bases, with 14 bases between. The CDR3 DNA is TGTGCCAGTAGTAGACAGACAGGCGGGAATGAAAAACTGTTTTTT. This gives the protein CASSRQTGGNEKLFF.

V and J are TRBV28 and TRBJ1-3; 7 nucleotides match TRBD1. V lost 6 bases, J lost 0 bases, and 5 bases stayed unmatched. CDR1 is MDHEN, CDR2 SYDVKM, per germline. The CDR3 covers 15 residues. As DNA, the CDR3 is TGTGCCAGCAGCCGGGACAGCGCCTCTGGAAACACCATATATTTT. As protein: CASSRDSASGNTIYF. Based on the CDR3 plus reference TRBV28 and TRBJ1-3, the full variable domain is DVKVTQSSRYLVKRTGEKVFLECVQDMDHENMFWYRQDPGLGLRLIYFSYDVKMKEKGDIPEGYSVSREKKERFSLILESASTNQTSMYLCASSRDSASGNTIYFGEGSWLTVV.